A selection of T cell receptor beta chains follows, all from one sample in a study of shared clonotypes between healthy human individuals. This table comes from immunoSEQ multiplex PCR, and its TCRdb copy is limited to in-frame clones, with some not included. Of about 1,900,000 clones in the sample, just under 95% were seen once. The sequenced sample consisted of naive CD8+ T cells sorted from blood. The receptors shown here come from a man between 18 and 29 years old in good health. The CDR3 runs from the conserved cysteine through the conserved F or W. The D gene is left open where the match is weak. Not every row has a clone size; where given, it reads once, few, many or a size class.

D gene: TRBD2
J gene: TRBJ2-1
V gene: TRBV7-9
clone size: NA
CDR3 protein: CASSFGLAGVNDGRNEQFF
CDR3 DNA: TGTGCCAGCAGCTTTGGACTAGCGGGAGTTAATGATGGGCGCAATGAGCAGTTCTTC

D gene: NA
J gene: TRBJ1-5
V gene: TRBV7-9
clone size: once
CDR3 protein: CASSVGGEAPEDQPQHF
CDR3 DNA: TGTGCCAGCAGCGTCGGAGGAGAAGCTCCGGAGGACCAGCCCCAGCATTTT

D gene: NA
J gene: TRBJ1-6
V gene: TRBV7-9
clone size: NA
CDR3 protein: CASTLGEALNSPLHF
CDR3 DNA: TGTGCCAGTACATTGGGGGAGGCCCTTAATTCACCCCTCCACTTT

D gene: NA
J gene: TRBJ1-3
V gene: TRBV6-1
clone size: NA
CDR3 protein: CASSENYGNTIYF
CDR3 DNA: TGTGCCAGCAGTGAGAATTATGGAAACACCATATATTTT

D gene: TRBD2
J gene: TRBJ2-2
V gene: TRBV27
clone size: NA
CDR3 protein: CASSLGTRTGELFF
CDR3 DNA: TGTGCCAGCAGTTTAGGGACTAGGACCGGGGAGCTGTTTTTT

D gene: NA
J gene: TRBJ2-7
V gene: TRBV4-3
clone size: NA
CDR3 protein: CASSQDLWDEQYF
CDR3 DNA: TGCGCCAGCAGCCAAGATCTGTGGGACGAGCAGTACTTC

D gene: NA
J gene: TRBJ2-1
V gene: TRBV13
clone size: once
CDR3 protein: CASSSTGSSYNEQFF
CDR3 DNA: TGTGCCAGCAGCTCAACAGGTTCATCCTACAATGAGCAGTTCTTC

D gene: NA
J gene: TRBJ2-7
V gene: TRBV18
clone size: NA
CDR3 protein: CASSPSTGHYEQYF
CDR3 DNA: TGTGCCAGCTCACCTTCTACAGGGCACTACGAGCAGTACTTC

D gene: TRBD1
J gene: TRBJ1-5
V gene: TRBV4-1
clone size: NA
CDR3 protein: CASSQDVTGKHQPQHF
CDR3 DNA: TGCGCCAGCAGCCAAGATGTGACAGGGAAGCATCAGCCCCAGCATTTT

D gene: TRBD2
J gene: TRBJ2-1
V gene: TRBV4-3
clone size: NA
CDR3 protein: CASSHEELAGSYNEQFF
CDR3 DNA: TGCGCCAGCAGCCACGAGGAACTAGCGGGGTCCTACAATGAGCAGTTCTTC

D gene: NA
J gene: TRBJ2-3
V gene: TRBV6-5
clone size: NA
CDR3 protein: CASSYALASGDTQYF
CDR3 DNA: TGTGCCAGCAGTTACGCCCTAGCCTCGGGGGATACGCAGTATTTT

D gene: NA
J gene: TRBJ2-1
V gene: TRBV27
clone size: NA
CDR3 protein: CASRHGSSEQFF
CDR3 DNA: TGTGCCAGCAGGCATGGGAGTAGCGAGCAGTTCTTC

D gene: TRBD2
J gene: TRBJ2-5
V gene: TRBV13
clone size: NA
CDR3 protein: CASSLRLALVETQYF
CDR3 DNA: TGTGCCAGCAGCTTGAGACTAGCGTTAGTGGAGACCCAGTACTTC

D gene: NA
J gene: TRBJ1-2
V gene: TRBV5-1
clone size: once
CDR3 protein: CASSTGPSSGYTF
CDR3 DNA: TGCGCCAGCAGCACGGGACCGTCTAGTGGCTACACCTTC

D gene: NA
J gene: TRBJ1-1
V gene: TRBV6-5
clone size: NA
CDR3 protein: CASSYDNAEAFF
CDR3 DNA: TGTGCCAGCAGTTATGATAACGCTGAAGCTTTCTTT

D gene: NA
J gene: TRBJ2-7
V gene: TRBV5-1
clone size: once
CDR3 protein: CASSLDPSDEQYF
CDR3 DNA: TGCGCCAGCAGCTTGGATCCGTCGGACGAGCAGTACTTC

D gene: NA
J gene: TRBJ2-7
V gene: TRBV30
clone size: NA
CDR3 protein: CAWSPLGGEQYF
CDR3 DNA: TGTGCCTGGAGTCCCCTGGGTGGGGAGCAGTACTTC

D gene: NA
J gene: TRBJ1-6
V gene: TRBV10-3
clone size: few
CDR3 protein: CAISGGNSPLHF
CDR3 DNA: TGTGCCATCAGTGGGGGTAATTCACCCCTCCACTTT

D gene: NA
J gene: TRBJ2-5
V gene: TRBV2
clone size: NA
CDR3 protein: CASSPGLGETQYF
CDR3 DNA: TGTGCCAGCAGTCCGGGACTTGGGGAGACCCAGTACTTC

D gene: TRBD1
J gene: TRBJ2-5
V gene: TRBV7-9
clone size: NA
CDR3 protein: CASSLTGGAEETQYF
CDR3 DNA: TGTGCCAGCAGCTTAACAGGGGGCGCGGAGGAGACCCAGTACTTC

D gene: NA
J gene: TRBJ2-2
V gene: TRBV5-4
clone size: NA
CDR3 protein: CASSLEGAGELFF
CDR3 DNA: TGTGCCAGCAGCTTGGAAGGGGCCGGGGAGCTGTTTTTT

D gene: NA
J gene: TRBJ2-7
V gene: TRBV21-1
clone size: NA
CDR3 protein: CASPFNRGPPLYEQYF
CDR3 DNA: TGTGCCAGCCCCTTCAACAGGGGCCCCCCATTGTACGAGCAGTACTTC

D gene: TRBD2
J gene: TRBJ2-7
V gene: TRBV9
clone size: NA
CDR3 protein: CASSVGAGGTYEQYF
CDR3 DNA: TGTGCCAGCAGCGTAGGGGCGGGAGGCACCTACGAGCAGTACTTC

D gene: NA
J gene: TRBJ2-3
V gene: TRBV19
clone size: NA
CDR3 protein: CASSPLASARDTQYF
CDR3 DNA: TGTGCCAGTAGTCCACTAGCATCGGCGAGAGATACGCAGTATTTT

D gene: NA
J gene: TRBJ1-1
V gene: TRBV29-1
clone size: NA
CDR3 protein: CSVLMNTEAFF
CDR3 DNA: TGCAGCGTCCTCATGAACACTGAAGCTTTCTTT